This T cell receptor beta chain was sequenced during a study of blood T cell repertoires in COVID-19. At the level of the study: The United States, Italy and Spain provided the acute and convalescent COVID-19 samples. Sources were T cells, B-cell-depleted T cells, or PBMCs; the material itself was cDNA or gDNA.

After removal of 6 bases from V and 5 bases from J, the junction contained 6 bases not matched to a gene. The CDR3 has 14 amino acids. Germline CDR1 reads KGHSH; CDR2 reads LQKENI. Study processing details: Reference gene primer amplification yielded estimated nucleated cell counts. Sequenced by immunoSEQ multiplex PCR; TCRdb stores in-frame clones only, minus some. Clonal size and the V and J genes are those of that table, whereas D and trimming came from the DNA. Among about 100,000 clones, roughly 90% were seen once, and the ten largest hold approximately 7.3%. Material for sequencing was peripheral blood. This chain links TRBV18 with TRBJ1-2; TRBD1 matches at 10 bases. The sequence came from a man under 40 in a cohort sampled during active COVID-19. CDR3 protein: CASSQGQGSYGYTF. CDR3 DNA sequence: TGTGCCAGCTCGCAGGGACAGGGGAGTTATGGCTACACCTTC.